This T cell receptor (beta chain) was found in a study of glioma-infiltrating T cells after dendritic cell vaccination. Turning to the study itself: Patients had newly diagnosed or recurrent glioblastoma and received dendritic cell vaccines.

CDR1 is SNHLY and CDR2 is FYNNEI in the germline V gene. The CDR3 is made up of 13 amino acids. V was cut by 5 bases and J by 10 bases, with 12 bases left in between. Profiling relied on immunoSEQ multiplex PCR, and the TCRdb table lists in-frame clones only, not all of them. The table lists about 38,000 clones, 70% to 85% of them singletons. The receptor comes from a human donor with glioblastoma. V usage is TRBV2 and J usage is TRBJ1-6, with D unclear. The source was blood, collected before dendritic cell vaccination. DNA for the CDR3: TGTGCCAGCAGTTACGGCAGGCTGTCACCCCTCCACTTT. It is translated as CASSYGRLSPLHF.